Presented here are 10 T cell receptor beta chains from one specimen sequenced in a study of immune characterization of retroperitoneal liposarcoma. Each CDR3 protein is one row after TCRdb ran MiXCR on the PCR reads. Altogether about 3,100 distinct CDR3 sequences are present, about 52% being singletons, with the ten largest covering approximately 50%. The sequencing sample was made of tumor tissue. The receptors were gathered from a male donor with retroperitoneal liposarcoma.

The V gene is TRBV23-1, the J gene TRBJ2-5, with D possibly matching TRBD1 (6 bases). TRBV23-1 falls under the ORF class, with uncertain function. V was trimmed by 7 bases and J by 11 bases, leaving 32 bases between them. This CDR3 region has 17 residues. CDR3: CASTTGHPGRSYNEQYF. For the CDR3, the DNA is TGCGCCAGCACCACGGGACACCCGGGGAGATCCTACAATGAGCAGTACTTC.

This clonotype was recorded a few times. The rearrangement joins TRBV6-1 to TRBJ2-3; 12 nucleotides agree with TRBD1. There are 15 residues in the CDR3. V lost 10 bases and J lost 6; bases outside the gene matches: 11. Germline V gene data show CDR1 as MNHNS and CDR2 as SASEGT. This CDR3 is CATSPFGTGGDTQYF. The CDR3 bases are TGTGCCACCTCTCCTTTCGGGACAGGGGGCGATACGCAGTATTTT.

The V gene is TRBV7-8, the J gene TRBJ2-3; the D gene is possibly TRBD1 (6 bases). This CDR3 has 14 amino acids. V was shortened by 5 bases and J by 5 bases, with 14 bases between the two germline ends. Germline CDR1 and CDR2: SGHVS and FQNEAQ. CDR3 sequence (DNA): TGTGCCAGCAGCCGAAGCTCAGGGGAAGATACGCAGTATTTT. Residues: CASSRSSGEDTQYF.

The CDR3 loop reads CASSGDRQETQYF. The CDR3 nucleotides read TGTGCCAGCAGTGGGGACAGACAAGAGACCCAGTACTTC. The V gene is TRBV6-1, the J gene TRBJ2-5, with 7 bases lining up with TRBD1. The J segment lost 2 bases and the V segment lost 4 bases, leaving 1 base of the junction unmatched. The CDR3 spans 13 residues. Germline V CDR1 and CDR2: MNHNS, SASEGT.

This rearrangement joins TRBV27 to TRBJ2-7; D is perhaps TRBD2 (6 bases). This CDR3 has 12 residues. Looked up from germline, CDR1 is MNHEY and CDR2 is SMNVEV (reference sequence). Trimming took off 9 bases at V and 3 bases at J, with 12 bases between the two ends. CDR3 in DNA: TGTGCCAGACCCCTGGGGGGCTACGAGCAGTACTTC. Encoded protein: CARPLGGYEQYF.

The chain is built from TRBV14 and TRBJ2-5; TRBD2 agrees at 8 bases. Germline loops: CDR1 SGHDN, CDR2 FVKESK. This CDR3 has 14 amino acids. The V segment lost 5 bases and the J segment 5 bases; nucleotides outside the gene matches: 7. The CDR3 region is CASSVRPSGETQYF. The CDR3 nucleotides read TGTGCCAGCAGCGTACGCCCTAGCGGGGAGACCCAGTACTTC.

The chain uses TRBV6-6 and TRBJ2-1; D not certain. The germline CDR1 and CDR2 sequences are MNHNY and SVGAGI (reference sequence). This CDR3 region has 13 residues. Trimming pared 0 bases from V and 4 bases from J, leaving 4 bases between. The CDR3 sequence is CASSYSIYNEQFF. The CDR3, as DNA: TGTGCCAGCAGTTACTCAATATACAATGAGCAGTTCTTC.

V usage is TRBV6-1 and J usage is TRBJ1-2; 7 positions match TRBD1. CDR3 length: 15 residues. With 11 bases clipped from V and 1 base from J, the junction kept 13 bases outside the gene matches. In germline, CDR1 is MNHNS, CDR2 SASEGT. Here the CDR3 reads CAGGGQTNLNYGYTF. The CDR3 bases are TGTGCCGGGGGGGGACAGACCAATCTTAACTATGGCTACACCTTC.

V usage is TRBV7-6 and J usage is TRBJ2-1; D gene uncertain. V dropped 3 bases and J dropped 10 bases, with 16 bases sitting between them. The CDR3 sequence is 14 residues long. Germline CDR1 reads SGHVS; CDR2 reads FNYEAQ. The chain's CDR3 is CASSFGLSLDEQFF. In nucleotides, the CDR3 is TGTGCCAGCAGCTTTGGGCTGTCCCTAGACGAGCAGTTCTTC.

This clonotype is termed medium-sized. This chain joins TRBV6-1 and TRBJ2-2, with D perhaps matching TRBD2 (6 bases). V was shortened by 5 bases and J by 4 bases, with 14 bases between the two germline ends. This CDR3 has 15 residues. CDR1 and CDR2 (germline): MNHNS, SASEGT. As DNA, the CDR3 is TGTGCCAGCAGTTGGAATTGGGGGGTCACCGGGGAGCTGTTTTTT. Its translation is CASSWNWGVTGELFF.